This T cell receptor beta chain was obtained from a study of blood T cell repertoires in COVID-19. About the study: There were acute and convalescent COVID-19 samples, and they came from the United States, Italy and Spain. Sample material is recorded as cDNA or gDNA derived from T cells, B-cell-depleted T cells, or PBMCs.

Germline CDR1 and CDR2: SGHRS and YFSETQ. V gave up 2 bases and J gave up 0 bases, with 8 bases separating them. The CDR3 sequence is 15 residues long. Source study methods: Cell counts per sample came from amplifying reference gene primers. Profiling relied on immunoSEQ multiplex PCR, and the TCRdb table lists in-frame clones only, not all of them. From that table come the V and J calls and clone size; the DNA was used to work out D and trimming. The data contain hundreds of thousands of clones, 87% of them singletons. Sequenced sample: peripheral blood. The chain joins TRBV5-1 to TRBJ2-2; D possibly corresponds to TRBD2 (5 bases). The receptor was derived from a woman in her fifties or sixties who had recovered from COVID-19. CDR3: CASSFPLANTGELFF. The CDR3 nucleotides read TGCGCCAGCAGCTTTCCACTAGCGAACACCGGGGAGCTGTTTTTT.